The rows below give T cell receptor beta chains drawn from one sample of a study of shared clonotypes between healthy human individuals. Measured with immunoSEQ multiplex PCR; TCRdb has only the in-frame clones, and not every one. The table records approximately 2.1 million clones, 85% to 95% of them present only once. The source material was naive CD4+ T cells from PBMCs. These receptors were obtained from a young man in good health. Some clones in this sample may be carry-over from other donors' samples. CDR3s include the opening cysteine and the closing phenylalanine or tryptophan. A D gene is named only where the DNA matches it firmly. The size of a clone is reported for some rows only, either as once, few or many, or as a class for expanded clones.

clone_size j_call d_call v_call cdr3_length cdr3_nt cdr3_aa
- TRBJ2-7 TRBD2 TRBV28 18 TGTGCCAGCCCTCCCCCGGGCGGGAGTAAGTCGGACTCCTACGAGCAGTACTTC CASPPPGGSKSDSYEQYF
- TRBJ2-3 TRBD1 TRBV2 16 TGTGCCAGCAGCTTGCTACAGGGGTTCGGCACAGATACGCAGTATTTT CASSLLQGFGTDTQYF
- TRBJ2-5 TRBD2 TRBV9 17 TGTGCCAGCAGCGCTGGGAATGTGCGGGGGGGGCAAGAGACCCAGTACTTC CASSAGNVRGGQETQYF
- TRBJ2-3 - TRBV5-1 14 TGCGCCAGCAGCATCCTCAGGGACGAAGATACGCAGTATTTT CASSILRDEDTQYF
- TRBJ1-2 TRBD1 TRBV5-4 14 TGTGCCAGCAGCTTAAACCAGGGGGCTGGTGGCTACACCTTC CASSLNQGAGGYTF
- TRBJ1-3 - TRBV6-5 14 TGTGCCAGCAGCCCCGACAGGCCTGGAAACACCATATATTTT CASSPDRPGNTIYF
- TRBJ1-1 - TRBV10-3 14 TGTGCCATCAGTGGGACACCTCCGAGGACTGAAGCTTTCTTT CAISGTPPRTEAFF
- TRBJ1-2 TRBD1 TRBV6-1 13 TGTGCCAGCAGGGGAGGGACAGGGGGTGGCTACACCTTC CASRGGTGGGYTF
few TRBJ1-1 - TRBV4-2 14 TGTGCCAGCAGCCAAGCGCAGATGAACACTGAAGCTTTCTTT CASSQAQMNTEAFF
- TRBJ2-1 TRBD2 TRBV9 16 TGTGCCAGCAGCGTAGTAGCTAGCGGGAGGTACAATGAGCAGTTCTTC CASSVVASGRYNEQFF
- TRBJ2-7 - TRBV27 18 TGTGCCAGCAGGGATAACACCGGGACACAACTCTTAAGGAACGAGCAGTACTTC CASRDNTGTQLLRNEQYF
- TRBJ1-2 - TRBV28 12 TGTGCCAGCAGTTGGGACAACTATGGCTACACCTTC CASSWDNYGYTF
- TRBJ2-3 TRBD1 TRBV18 16 TGTGCCAGCTCACCACCGGGGGACAGGGGGTCAGGTGCGCAGTATTTT CASSPPGDRGSGAQYF
once TRBJ2-7 - TRBV6-5 14 TGTGCCAGCAGTCTACGACCTACGTGGCCCGAGCAGTACTTC CASSLRPTWPEQYF
- TRBJ1-3 - TRBV18 16 TGTGCCAGCTCACCATTCCAGGGAGTAGGTGGAAACACCATATATTTT CASSPFQGVGGNTIYF
- TRBJ2-7 - TRBV28 16 TGTGCCAGCAGTCTGTCACAGATCCTAACCCCCTACGAGCAGTACTTC CASSLSQILTPYEQYF
once TRBJ2-7 - TRBV28 15 TGTGCCAGCAGTTTTAGCCAGGGAGCATCCCACGAGCAGTACTTC CASSFSQGASHEQYF
- TRBJ2-7 TRBD2 TRBV5-5 16 TGTGCCAGCAGCCCCGATGGTAGCGGGAGTTCCCACGAGCAGTACTTC CASSPDGSGSSHEQYF
once TRBJ1-1 - TRBV28 13 TGTGCCAGCACCCCGCAACCCACCCCTGAAGCTTTCTTT CASTPQPTPEAFF
once TRBJ2-3 - TRBV6-4 14 TGTGCCAGCAGTATGACAGAGTTCACAGATACGCAGTATTTT CASSMTEFTDTQYF
- TRBJ1-2 TRBD1 TRBV5-6 14 TGTGCCAGCAGCCAACAGACAGGGACCTATGGCTACACCTTC CASSQQTGTYGYTF
few TRBJ1-5 - TRBV7-9 14 TGTGCCAGCAGCTTGGGACGGAGTGGTCAGCCCCAGCATTTT CASSLGRSGQPQHF
- TRBJ2-5 TRBD1 TRBV5-4 13 TGTGCCAGCACCGGAGGACAGGGAGAGACCCAGTACTTC CASTGGQGETQYF
- TRBJ2-5 - TRBV9 16 TGTGCCAGCAGCGTAGCGTCGATACGGAGCCAAGAGACCCAGTACTTC CASSVASIRSQETQYF
once TRBJ2-2 - TRBV7-9 14 TGTGCCAGCAGCTTCTCAGGGAAGGCCGGGGAGCTGTTTTTT CASSFSGKAGELFF
- TRBJ2-7 - TRBV28 12 TGTGCCAGCAGTCCAGATACCTACGAGCAGTACTTC CASSPDTYEQYF
- TRBJ2-7 - TRBV28 15 TGTGCCAGCAGTTTCGCCTCAACACAATCCTACGAGCAGTACTTC CASSFASTQSYEQYF
- TRBJ1-5 - TRBV7-9 17 TGTGCCAGCAGCTTAGCTGCGGGGGCGCGGGGGGATCAGCCCCAGCATTTT CASSLAAGARGDQPQHF
- TRBJ1-2 TRBD1 TRBV7-9 18 TGTGCCAGCAGCGGTGACCGGGACAGGATAGACAGAGTCTATGGCTACACCTTC CASSGDRDRIDRVYGYTF
few TRBJ1-2 - TRBV7-9 15 TGTGCCAGCAGCTTAGAGAGGCAGGGCCCCCTTGGCTACACCTTC CASSLERQGPLGYTF
- TRBJ2-7 - TRBV6-5 15 TGTGCCAGCAGTTACTCGAAAGCAGGGCCCTACGAGCAGTACTTC CASSYSKAGPYEQYF
- TRBJ2-1 TRBD2 TRBV7-3 14 TGTGCCAGCGGCGAAAGCGGGGAATACAATGAGCAGTTCTTC CASGESGEYNEQFF
- TRBJ2-1 - TRBV18 18 TGTGCCAGCTCACCTTGGTTTGGACAGAAGAGCTCCTACAATGAGCAGTTCTTC CASSPWFGQKSSYNEQFF
- TRBJ2-1 - TRBV14 14 TGTGCCAGCGCGGCGCAGGCTACTTACAATGAGCAGTTCTTC CASAAQATYNEQFF
few TRBJ1-5 TRBD1 TRBV5-5 14 TGTGCCAGCAGCCGGGACAGGGTAAATCAGCCCCAGCATTTT CASSRDRVNQPQHF
- TRBJ2-1 TRBD2 TRBV11-2 15 TGTGCCAGCAGCAAAATTAGCGGGAGTTACAATGAGCAGTTCTTC CASSKISGSYNEQFF
- TRBJ2-5 TRBD2 TRBV18 15 TGTGCCAGCTCACCGGGGACTAGCGGGCAAGAGACCCAGTACTTC CASSPGTSGQETQYF
- TRBJ2-7 - TRBV11-2 14 TGTGCCAGCAGCTTACCAGGCCGCGAATACGAGCAGTACTTC CASSLPGREYEQYF
- TRBJ2-7 - TRBV19 18 TGTGCCAGTAACCTCTTCGGTTTGGTAAGGACGGCCGAGGGCGAGCAGTACTTC CASNLFGLVRTAEGEQYF
- TRBJ2-6 TRBD1 TRBV5-6 14 TGTGCCAGCAGCGGGGGACAGGGGGCCAACGTCCTGACTTTC CASSGGQGANVLTF
- TRBJ1-4 - TRBV5-4 16 TGTGCCAGCAGCTTATCCGGGACTTCAGCGAGAGAAAAACTGTTTTTT CASSLSGTSAREKLFF
- TRBJ2-7 - TRBV6-6 15 TGTGCCAGCAGTTACTCGGGGGGCCGCGACTACGAGCAGTACTTC CASSYSGGRDYEQYF
- TRBJ2-1 - TRBV4-3 14 TGCGCCAGCAGCCAAGGGGTCCCCTACAATGAGCAGTTCTTC CASSQGVPYNEQFF